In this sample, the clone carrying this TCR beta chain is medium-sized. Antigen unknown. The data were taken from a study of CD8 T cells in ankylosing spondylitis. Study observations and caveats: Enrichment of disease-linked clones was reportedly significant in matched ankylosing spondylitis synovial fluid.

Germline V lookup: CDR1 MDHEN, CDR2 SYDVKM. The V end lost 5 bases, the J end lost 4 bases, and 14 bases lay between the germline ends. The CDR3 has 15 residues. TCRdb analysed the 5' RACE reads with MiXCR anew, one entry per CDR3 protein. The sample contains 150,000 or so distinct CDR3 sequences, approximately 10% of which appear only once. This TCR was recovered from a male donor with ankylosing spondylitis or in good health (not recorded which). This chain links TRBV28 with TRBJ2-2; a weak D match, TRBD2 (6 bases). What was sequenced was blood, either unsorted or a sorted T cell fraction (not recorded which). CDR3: CASSPFLGGTGELFF. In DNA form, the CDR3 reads TGTGCCAGCAGTCCCTTTCTGGGGGGCACCGGGGAGCTGTTTTTT.